Sequencing of this T cell receptor (beta chain) was carried out in a study of T cell repertoires in cytomegalovirus infection. General study findings and limits: HLA-C-restricted CMV clonotypes gave the most frequent clonotype in two of eight donors.

TCRdb independently ran MiXCR on the reads; one entry per CDR3 protein. The sample yields 750,000 to 950,000 distinct CDR3 sequences, approximately 32% seen once. The CDR3 has 14 residues. Trimming removed 5 bases from V and 4 bases from J, with 12 bases in between. Germline values: CDR1 MNHEY, CDR2 SMNVEV (reference sequence). Of note for this clonotype: What it binds is unknown.

This TCR came from a human donor in good health (CMV status not recorded). Some clones in this sample may be carry-over from other donors' samples. The chain has TRBV27 and TRBJ1-5; no clear D gene. Here the sequenced sample was cultured CD8+ T cells from PBMCs, taken from culture after CMV antigen stimulation. The CDR3 protein is CASSPGSSNQPQHF. The CDR3 DNA reads TGTGCCAGCAGTCCGGGGTCTTCGAATCAGCCCCAGCATTTT.